This T cell receptor (beta chain) stems from a study of cytomegalovirus exposure and HLA in healthy donors. Study context: The roughly 130 validation repertoires used the same platform as the roughly 700 first-cohort repertoires (as reported by a later analysis). Notes on the study in general: Researchers reported that a few CMV-associated chains were confirmed in vitro as CMV antigen-specific. The finding came from a later analysis; first-cohort TCR clusters tended to co-occur in the 95 to 150 validation repertoires.

The donors were part of the validation cohort, which consisted of some 120 subjects and was separate from the first cohort of 666 subjects. TCRdb keeps only in-frame clones here, not all; method: immunoSEQ multiplex PCR. The sample records 260,000 or so clones, approximately 90% being singletons. Regarding this clone: The antigen is not known. Additional DNA sequences in this sample encode the identical CDR3.

The TCR sequence derives from a man aged 18 to 29 in good health and CMV-seronegative. Sequences were obtained from PBMCs.

The CDR3 sequence is CASSLQETQYF. For the CDR3, the DNA is TGTGCCAGCAGCTTACAGGAGACCCAGTACTTC. The genes are TRBV7-2 and TRBJ2-5; D is uncertain. Germline V gene data show CDR1 as SGHTA and CDR2 as FQGNSA. This CDR3 is 11 amino acids long. Trimming took off 2 bases at V and 5 bases at J, with 3 bases between the two ends.